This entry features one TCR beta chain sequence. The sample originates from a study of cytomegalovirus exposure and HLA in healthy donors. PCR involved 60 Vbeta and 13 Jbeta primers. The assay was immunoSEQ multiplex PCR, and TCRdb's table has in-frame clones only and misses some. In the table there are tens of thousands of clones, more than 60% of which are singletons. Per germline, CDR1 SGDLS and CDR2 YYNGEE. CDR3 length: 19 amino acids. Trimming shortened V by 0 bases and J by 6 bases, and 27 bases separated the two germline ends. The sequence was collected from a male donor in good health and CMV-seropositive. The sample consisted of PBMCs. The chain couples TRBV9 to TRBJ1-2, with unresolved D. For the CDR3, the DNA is TGTGCCAGCAGCGTAGTTGGGAGCCGACGCCTTATGGGGTCGGATGGCTACACCTTC. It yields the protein CASSVVGSRRLMGSDGYTF.